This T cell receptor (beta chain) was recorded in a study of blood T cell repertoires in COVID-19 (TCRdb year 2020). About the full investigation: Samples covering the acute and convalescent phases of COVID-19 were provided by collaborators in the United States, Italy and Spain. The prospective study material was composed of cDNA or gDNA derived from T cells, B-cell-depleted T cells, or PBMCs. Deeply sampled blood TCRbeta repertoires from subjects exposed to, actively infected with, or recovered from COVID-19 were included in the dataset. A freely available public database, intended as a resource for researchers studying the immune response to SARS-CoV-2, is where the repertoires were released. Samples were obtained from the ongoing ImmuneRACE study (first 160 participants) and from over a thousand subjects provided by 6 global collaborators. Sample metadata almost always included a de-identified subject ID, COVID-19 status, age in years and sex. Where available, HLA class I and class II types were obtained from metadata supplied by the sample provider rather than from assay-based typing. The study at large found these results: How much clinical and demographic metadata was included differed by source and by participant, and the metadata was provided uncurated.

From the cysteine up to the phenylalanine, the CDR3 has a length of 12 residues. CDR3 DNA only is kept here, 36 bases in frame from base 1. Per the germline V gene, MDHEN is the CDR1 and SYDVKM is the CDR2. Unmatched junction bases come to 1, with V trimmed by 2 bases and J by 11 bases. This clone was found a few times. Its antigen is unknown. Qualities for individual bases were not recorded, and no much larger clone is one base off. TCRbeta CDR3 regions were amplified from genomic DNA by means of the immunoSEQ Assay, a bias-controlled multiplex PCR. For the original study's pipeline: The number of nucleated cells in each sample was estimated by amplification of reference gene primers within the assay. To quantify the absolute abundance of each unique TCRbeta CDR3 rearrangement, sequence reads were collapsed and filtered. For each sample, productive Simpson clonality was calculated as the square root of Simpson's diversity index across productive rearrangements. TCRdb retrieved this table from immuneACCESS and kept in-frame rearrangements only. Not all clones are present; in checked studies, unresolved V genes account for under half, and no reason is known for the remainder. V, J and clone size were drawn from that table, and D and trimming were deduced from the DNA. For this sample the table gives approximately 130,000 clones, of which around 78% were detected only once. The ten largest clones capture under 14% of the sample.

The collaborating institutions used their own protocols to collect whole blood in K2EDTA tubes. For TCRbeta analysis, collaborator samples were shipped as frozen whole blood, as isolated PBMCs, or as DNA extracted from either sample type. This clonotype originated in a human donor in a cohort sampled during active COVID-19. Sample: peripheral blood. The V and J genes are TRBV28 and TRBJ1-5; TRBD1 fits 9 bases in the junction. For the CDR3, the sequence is CASSLGDRAQHF. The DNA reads TGTGCCAGCAGTTTAGGGGACAGGGCCCAGCATTTT.